Following are 5 T cell receptor beta chains from one sample sequenced in a study of OX40 agonist ivuxolimab in advanced cancers. Profiled with immunoSEQ multiplex PCR; TCRdb holds only in-frame clones, not every one. The table has 65,000 to 85,000 clones, about 88% seen once. The sequenced sample was CD4+ or CD8+ T cells sorted from blood, obtained in a trial of the OX40 agonist ivuxolimab. The receptors were gathered from an adult with an advanced solid tumor such as melanoma, head and neck, liver or kidney cancer.

This sequence joins TRBV7-8 and TRBJ2-7, with 8 nucleotides matching TRBD1. The CDR3 spans 16 residues. The junction had 7 bases not matched to a gene; V was cut back by 3 bases and J by 0 bases. Germline-derived CDR1 and CDR2 are SGHVS and FQNEAQ. The CDR3 sequence is CASSFGQGLLSYEQYV. CDR3 nucleotides: TGTGCCAGCAGCTTTGGACAGGGCCTTCTCTCCTACGAGCAGTACGTC.

The chain employs TRBV19 and TRBJ1-6; the match to TRBD1 covers 7 bases. Trimming removed 3 bases from V and 2 bases from J; junction bases left unmatched: 4. This CDR3 has 16 amino acids. Germline assignment: CDR1 LNHDA and CDR2 SQIVND (reference sequence). CDR3 residues: CASSMETGTYNSPLHF. DNA for the CDR3: TGTGCCAGTAGTATGGAGACAGGGACCTATAATTCACCCCTCCACTTT.

This rearrangement joins TRBV5-1 to TRBJ1-2, with a weak D call TRBD1 (5 bases). Trimming took 4 bases from V and 6 from J, leaving 19 bases between them. Per germline, CDR1 SGHRS and CDR2 YFSETQ. The CDR3 covers 15 residues. For the CDR3, the DNA is TGCGCCAGCAGCACGGCGGGGGGTGGCCCGGATGGCTACACCTTC. Its translation is CASSTAGGGPDGYTF.

The chain employs TRBV6-1 and TRBJ2-3; unclear D gene. The CDR3 sequence is 15 residues long. The V and J ends lost 3 bases and 1 base respectively, with 11 bases between them. Germline CDR1 and CDR2: MNHNS and SASEGT. CDR3 sequence reads: CASSDLGWGTDTQYF. The CDR3 DNA follows: TGTGCCAGCAGTGATTTAGGGTGGGGCACAGATACGCAGTATTTT.

The chain has TRBV18 and TRBJ2-3; D is possibly TRBD1 (7 bases). Trimming left V 6 bases short and J 6 bases short, with 13 bases between. The CDR3 extends over 13 amino acids. Germline CDR1 reads KGHSH; CDR2 reads LQKENI. CDR3 in DNA: TGTGCCAGCTCCCAGGGGGGAATTGATACGCAGTATTTT. This gives the protein CASSQGGIDTQYF.